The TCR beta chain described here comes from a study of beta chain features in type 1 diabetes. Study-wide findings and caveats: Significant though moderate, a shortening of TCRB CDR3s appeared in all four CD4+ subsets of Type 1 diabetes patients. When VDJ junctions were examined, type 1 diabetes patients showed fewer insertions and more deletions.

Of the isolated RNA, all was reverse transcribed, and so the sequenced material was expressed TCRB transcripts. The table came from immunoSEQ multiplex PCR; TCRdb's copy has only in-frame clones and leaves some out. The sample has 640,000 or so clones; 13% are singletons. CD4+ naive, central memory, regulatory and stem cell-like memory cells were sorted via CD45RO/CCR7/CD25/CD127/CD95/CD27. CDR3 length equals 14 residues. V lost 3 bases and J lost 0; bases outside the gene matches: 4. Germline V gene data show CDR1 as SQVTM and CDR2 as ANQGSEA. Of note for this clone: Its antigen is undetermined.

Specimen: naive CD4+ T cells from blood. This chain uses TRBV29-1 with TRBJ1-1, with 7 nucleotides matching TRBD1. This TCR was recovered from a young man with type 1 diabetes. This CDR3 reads CSVDHGTVNTEAFF. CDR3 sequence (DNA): TGCAGCGTTGACCATGGGACAGTGAACACTGAAGCTTTCTTT.